This TCR beta chain emerged from a study of cytomegalovirus exposure and HLA in healthy donors. Findings of the study overall: It was about 150 TCR beta chains that were listed as cytomegalovirus-associated. The later analysis indicated that the majority of CMV-associated TCR beta chains appeared HLA-restricted. The sole available immune exposure information was CMV serostatus.

PCR employed 60 Vbeta and 13 Jbeta primers. Sequencing was performed with immunoSEQ multiplex PCR; in TCRdb, only in-frame clones are kept and a portion is missing. The sample records 150,000 or so clones, 75% being singletons. V was clipped by 0 bases and J by 7 bases; unmatched bases: 8. The CDR3 has 15 amino acids. From germline, CDR1 is SGHRS and CDR2 YFSETQ. On this clone itself: Antigen specificity is unknown.

The sequence derives from a man aged 25 to 40 in good health and CMV-seronegative. The sequencing sample was made of PBMCs. The J gene is TRBJ1-2, the V gene TRBV5-1; the match to TRBD1 covers 8 bases. CDR3 sequence: CASSLDQGQDGGYTF. In DNA form, the CDR3 reads TGCGCCAGCAGCTTGGACCAGGGACAGGATGGTGGCTACACCTTC.